The 7 T cell receptor beta chains below all came from one sample that was sequenced in a study of T cell repertoires in aging, cancer and after chemotherapy. Multiplex touch-down PCR with TRB-A/B primers amplified rearranged V-D-J TRB sequences. MiXCR, applied by TCRdb to the multiplex PCR reads, yields one record per CDR3 protein. This table holds fewer than 20,000 distinct CDR3 sequences, approximately 50% found once. The template was genomic DNA from peripheral blood, not RNA. Sequences were obtained from blood. These receptors were collected from a human donor in good health.

The V and J genes are TRBV19 and TRBJ2-3; 10 bases map to TRBD1. V trimming: 5 bases; J trimming: 0 bases; junction bases outside the gene matches: 14. The germline V gene encodes CDR1 LNHDA and CDR2 SQIVND (reference sequence). The CDR3 consists of 19 residues. This chain's CDR3 is CASSSRTPGQGVSTDTQYF. For the CDR3, the DNA is TGTGCCAGTAGTTCAAGAACCCCAGGACAGGGGGTTAGCACAGATACGCAGTATTTT.

As for this clonotype: The junction shows a germline mismatch at one end, possibly a read error. The chain recombines TRBV5-6 with TRBJ2-5; D uncertain. The length of the CDR3 is 11 residues. The germline gives CDR1 SGHDT, CDR2 YYEEEE. The CDR3 reads CASSFSETQYF. The DNA for the CDR3 is TGCGCCAGCAGCTTTTCGGAGACCCAGTACTTC.

This CDR3 is CSVERGEYEQYF. CDR3 nucleotides: TGCAGCGTTGAACGGGGGGAATACGAGCAGTACTTC. The V call is TRBV29-1, the J call TRBJ2-7, with TRBD2 identical over 7 bases. The V segment lost 2 bases and the J segment 4 bases; nucleotides outside the gene matches: 2. Per germline, CDR1 SQVTM and CDR2 ANQGSEA. The CDR3 has 12 amino acids.

The genes are TRBV6-5 and TRBJ2-7, with D unresolved. In germline, CDR1 is MNHEY, CDR2 SVGAGI. The length of the CDR3 is 14 residues. The V gene lost 5 bases and the J gene lost 2 bases, with 13 bases spanning the gap. Here the CDR3 DNA reads TGTGCCAGCAGTGAAGCCCCTGGAACCTACGAGCAGTACTTC. It translates to CASSEAPGTYEQYF.

This clonotype was observed a few times. The rearrangement links TRBV19 to TRBJ1-6, with 8 bases matching TRBD1. The germline CDR1 and CDR2 sequences are LNHDA and SQIVND (reference sequence). There are 14 residues in the CDR3. Losses at the gene ends were 5 bases for V and 10 bases for J; bases not matched to a gene: 7. In DNA form, the CDR3 reads TGTGCCAGTAGTTCACAGGGGGTTGGCTCACCCCTCCACTTT. As protein: CASSSQGVGSPLHF.

The chain employs TRBV5-6 and TRBJ2-7; D might be TRBD2 (6 bases). V was clipped by 1 base and J by 0 bases, with 11 bases between them. Germline V CDR1 and CDR2: SGHDT, YYEEEE. This CDR3 has 15 amino acids. CDR3 nucleotides: TGTGCCAGCAGCTTGACCGGGAGTCTCTCCTACGAGCAGTACTTC. Translated: CASSLTGSLSYEQYF.

As concerns this clonotype: An end of the junction does not agree with germline; a read error may underlie this. The chain has TRBV6-2 or TRBV6-3 and TRBJ1-1; tentative D call: TRBD1 (5 bases). The CDR3 contains 14 residues. Germline CDR1 MNHEY, CDR2 SVGEGT. The CDR3 spells CASSYSPGNAEAFF. The DNA of the CDR3 is TGTGCCAGCAGTTACTCGCCAGGGAACGCTGAAGCTTTCTTT.